This T cell receptor beta chain was captured by sequencing in a study of T cell responses to AZD1222 COVID-19 vaccine. Using immunoSEQ multiplex PCR, the repertoire was profiled, and TCRdb retains in-frame clones only, with some absent. The sample gives 80,000 to 100,000 clones, 70% to 90% of which show up once; 10% to 15% is in the top ten. This clone was detected only a few times. The target antigen is unknown. Study-wide findings and caveats: Dominant CD4 TCR responses targeted spike regions 160-218 and 743-854.

From germline, CDR1 is SGHTA and CDR2 FQGNSA. The CDR3 length is 14 residues. Trimming took 0 bases from V and 4 from J, leaving 7 bases between them. This sample comprised peripheral blood, obtained on day 0 of AZD1222 vaccination. J is TRBJ1-5 and V is TRBV7-2; the D is unclear. This sequence originates from an adult in good health. The CDR3 DNA reads as TGTGCCAGCAGCTTAGCGGTGATAAATCAGCCCCAGCATTTT. The encoded protein is CASSLAVINQPQHF. The whole variable domain, filled in from reference TRBV7-2 and TRBJ1-5, reads GAGVSQSPSNKVTEKGKDVELRCDPISGHTALYWYRQSLGQGLEFLIYFQGNSAPDKSGLPSDRFSAERTGGSVSTLTIQRTQQEDSAVYLCASSLAVINQPQHFGDGTRLSIL.